This T cell receptor beta chain originates from a study of long-term antiretroviral therapy in people with HIV. Study conclusions and caveats: At every time point, clones expanded before ART dominated the repertoire. After ART, diversity increased yet remained lower than transplant donor controls. Comparison with controls showed narrower CDR3 length ranges in HIV repertoires.

Regarding this clone: Its target is unknown.

Germline assignment: CDR1 MNHNS and CDR2 SASEGT. V lost 4 bases, J lost 11 bases, and 12 bases lay in between. This CDR3 region has 12 residues. Survey-level resolution applied to immunoSEQ assay v3.0. Assay used: immunoSEQ multiplex PCR; TCRdb lists only in-frame clones, some missing. The data hold some 19,000 clones, with 70% to 85% observed a single time. This clonotype was obtained from a man between 18 and 35 years old with HIV. The V call is TRBV6-1, the J call TRBJ1-5, with D hard to call. The input for sequencing was unsorted PBMCs, taken 0.9 years after starting antiretroviral therapy. The CDR3 sequence: CASSGLHGAQHF. As DNA, the CDR3 is TGTGCCAGCAGTGGTCTGCATGGGGCCCAGCATTTT.